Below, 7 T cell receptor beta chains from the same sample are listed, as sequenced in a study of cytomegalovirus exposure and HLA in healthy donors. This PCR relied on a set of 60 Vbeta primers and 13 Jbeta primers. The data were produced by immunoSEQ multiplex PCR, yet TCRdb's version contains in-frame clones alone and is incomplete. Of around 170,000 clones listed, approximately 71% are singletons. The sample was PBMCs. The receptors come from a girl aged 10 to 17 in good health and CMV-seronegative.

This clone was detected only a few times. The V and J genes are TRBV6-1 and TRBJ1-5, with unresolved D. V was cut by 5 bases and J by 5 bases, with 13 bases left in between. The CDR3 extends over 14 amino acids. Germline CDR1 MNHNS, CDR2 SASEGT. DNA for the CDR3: TGTGCCAGCAGTTTGGAAAGAGAGGATCAGCCCCAGCATTTT. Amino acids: CASSLEREDQPQHF.

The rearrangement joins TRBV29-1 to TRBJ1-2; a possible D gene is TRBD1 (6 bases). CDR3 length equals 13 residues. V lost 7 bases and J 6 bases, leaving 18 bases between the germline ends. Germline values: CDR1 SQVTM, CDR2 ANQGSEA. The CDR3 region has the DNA TGCAGCGCGAACTTCCAAACAGGGCATGGCTACACCTTC. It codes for CSANFQTGHGYTF.

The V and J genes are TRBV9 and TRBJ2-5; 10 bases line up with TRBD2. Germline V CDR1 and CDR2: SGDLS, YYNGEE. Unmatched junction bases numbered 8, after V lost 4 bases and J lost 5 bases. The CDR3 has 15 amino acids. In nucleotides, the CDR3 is TGTGCCAGCAGCCAGGCAGCGGGGGGGCGGGAGACCCAGTACTTC. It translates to CASSQAAGGRETQYF. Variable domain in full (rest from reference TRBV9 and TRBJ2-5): DSGVTQTPKHLITATGQRVTLRCSPRSGDLSVYWYQQSLDQGLQFLIQYYNGEERAKGNILERFSAQQFPDLHSELNLSSLELGDSALYFCASSQAAGGRETQYFGPGTRLLVL.

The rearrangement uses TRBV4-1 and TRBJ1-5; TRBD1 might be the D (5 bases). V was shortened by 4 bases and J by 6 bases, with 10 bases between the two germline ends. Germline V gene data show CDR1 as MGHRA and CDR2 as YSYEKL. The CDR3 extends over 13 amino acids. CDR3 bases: TGCGCCAGCAGCCCTCGGGGGAGTCAGCCCCAGCATTTT. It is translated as CASSPRGSQPQHF.

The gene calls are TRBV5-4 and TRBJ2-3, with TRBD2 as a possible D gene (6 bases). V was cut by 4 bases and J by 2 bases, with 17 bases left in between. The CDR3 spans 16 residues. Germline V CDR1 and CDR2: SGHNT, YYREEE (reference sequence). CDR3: CASSPGDWGLTDTQYF. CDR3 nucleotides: TGTGCCAGCAGCCCTGGAGACTGGGGACTCACAGATACGCAGTATTTT.

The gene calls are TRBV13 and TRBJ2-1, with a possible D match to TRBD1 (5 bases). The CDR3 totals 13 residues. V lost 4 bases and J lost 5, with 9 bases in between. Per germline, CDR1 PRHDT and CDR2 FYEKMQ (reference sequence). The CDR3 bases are TGTGCCAGCAGCTCAACGACAGACAATGAGCAGTTCTTC. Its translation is CASSSTTDNEQFF.

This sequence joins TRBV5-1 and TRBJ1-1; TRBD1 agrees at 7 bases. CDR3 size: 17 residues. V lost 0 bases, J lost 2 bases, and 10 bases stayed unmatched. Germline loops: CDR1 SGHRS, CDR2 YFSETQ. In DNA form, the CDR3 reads TGCGCCAGCAGCTTGGGGCTCGGAGGGGGCGCCAACACTGAAGCTTTCTTT. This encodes CASSLGLGGGANTEAFF.